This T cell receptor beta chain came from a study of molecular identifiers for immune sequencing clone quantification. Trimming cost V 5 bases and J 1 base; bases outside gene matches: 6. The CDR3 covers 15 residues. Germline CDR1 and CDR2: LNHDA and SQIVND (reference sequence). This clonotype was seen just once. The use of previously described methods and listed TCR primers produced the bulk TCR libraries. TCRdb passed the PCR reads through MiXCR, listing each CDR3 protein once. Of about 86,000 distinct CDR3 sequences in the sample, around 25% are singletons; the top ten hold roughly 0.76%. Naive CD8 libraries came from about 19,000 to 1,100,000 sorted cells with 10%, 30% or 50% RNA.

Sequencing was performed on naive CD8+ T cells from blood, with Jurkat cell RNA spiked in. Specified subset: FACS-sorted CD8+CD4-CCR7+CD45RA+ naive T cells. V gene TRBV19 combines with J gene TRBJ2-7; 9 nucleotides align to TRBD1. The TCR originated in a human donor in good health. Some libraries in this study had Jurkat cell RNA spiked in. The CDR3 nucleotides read TGTGCCAGTAGTGGCGGGACAGGGCTATCCTACGAGCAGTACTTC. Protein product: CASSGGTGLSYEQYF.